This TCR beta chain appears in the sequencing data of a study of T cell changes during pregnancy in multiple sclerosis. Clones were sequenced by immunoSEQ multiplex PCR, and TCRdb holds only the in-frame ones, with some missing. In the table there are approximately 37,000 clones, 85% to 95% of which are singletons. V was cut by 0 bases and J by 7 bases, with 15 bases left in between. The CDR3 totals 15 residues. Germline V gene lookup returns CDR1 KGHSH and CDR2 LQKENI. The count of this clone is one. Material: CD4+ T cells from peripheral blood mononuclear cells, obtained in the third trimester of pregnancy. The chain links TRBV18 to TRBJ1-1, with D tentatively TRBD1 (6 bases). This TCR derives from a female donor with multiple sclerosis, enrolled in a pregnancy study. The CDR3 protein is CASSPPAGVQGEAFF. The CDR3, as DNA: TGTGCCAGCTCACCACCGGCAGGGGTCCAGGGTGAAGCTTTCTTT. The full variable domain, rest sourced from reference TRBV18 and TRBJ1-1, is NAGVMQNPRHLVRRRGQEARLRCSPMKGHSHVYWYRQLPEEGLKFMVYLQKENIIDESGMPKERFSAEFPKEGPSILRIQQVVRGDSAAYFCASSPPAGVQGEAFFGQGTRLTVV.